The 3 T cell receptor beta chains below come from one sample, sequenced in a study of graft-versus-host responses after intestinal transplantation. Clones were read by immunoSEQ multiplex PCR, and TCRdb kept only the in-frame ones, dropping some. The sample holds around 77,000 clones, about 94% seen once. No antigen is known for these receptors. Sequencing used unstimulated CD8+ T cells sorted from spleen or lymph node cells, obtained before intestinal transplant. The receptors shown here come from a human donor who received an intestinal transplant.

The chain links TRBV13 to TRBJ2-1; D perhaps matches TRBD1 (7 bases). There are 13 residues in the CDR3. Germline V gives CDR1 PRHDT, CDR2 FYEKMQ (reference sequence). The V end lost 7 bases, the J end lost 9 bases, and 16 bases lay between the germline ends. The CDR3 reads CASKEGASIEQFF. CDR3 DNA sequence: TGTGCCAGCAAGGAGGGGGCGAGTATTGAGCAGTTCTTC.

CDR3 nucleotide sequence: TGTGCCAGCAGTCCCTTTTTCCGCGGGAGTTCCCACGAGCAGTACTTC. Amino acid sequence: CASSPFFRGSSHEQYF. The chain has TRBV28 and TRBJ2-7; 7 bases align to TRBD2. Germline V gives CDR1 MDHEN, CDR2 SYDVKM. J lost 5 bases, V lost 5 bases, and 15 bases had no gene match. CDR3 length equals 16 residues.

The chain combines TRBV30 with TRBJ2-7, with a weak D call TRBD2 (6 bases). The germline gives CDR1 GTSNPN, CDR2 SVGIG (reference sequence). This CDR3 region has 14 residues. Trimming removed 0 bases from V and 4 bases from J, with 13 bases in between. This CDR3 is CAWSVGAGKYEQYF. The CDR3, as DNA: TGTGCCTGGAGTGTAGGGGCGGGAAAATACGAGCAGTACTTC.